A selection of T cell receptor beta chains follows, all from one sample in a study of shared clonotypes between healthy human individuals. The protocol was immunoSEQ multiplex PCR, while the TCRdb copy is restricted to in-frame clones and leaves out a portion. The data hold roughly 2,000,000 clones, with around 93% observed a single time. Sequencing was done on a sample of naive CD8+ T cells from PBMCs. Receptors originate from a man aged 18 to 35 in good health. Some clones in this sample may be carry-over from other donors' samples. Each CDR3 is given with its conserved first and last residue. The order of the fields is J gene, clone size, D gene, V gene, CDR3 protein, CDR3 DNA. A D gene is named only where the DNA matches it firmly. Clone size is not always given. Where it is, it says once, few, many or a class for expanded clones.

>TRBJ2-3|-|-|TRBV7-9
CASSTIRDTQYF
TGTGCCAGCAGCACGATTCGAGATACGCAGTATTTT
>TRBJ1-2|-|-|TRBV4-1
CASSQDTDYGYTF
TGCGCCAGCAGCCAAGATACGGACTATGGCTACACCTTC
>TRBJ2-7|once|-|TRBV30
CAWKIDGSSYEQYF
TGTGCCTGGAAAATCGACGGGAGCTCCTACGAGCAGTACTTC
>TRBJ1-5|-|-|TRBV7-9
CASSTENQPQHF
TGTGCCAGCAGCACAGAGAATCAGCCCCAGCATTTT
>TRBJ2-7|-|TRBD2|TRBV4-1
CASSHRTSGSKQYF
TGCGCCAGCAGCCATAGGACTAGCGGGAGCAAGCAGTACTTC
>TRBJ2-1|-|TRBD1|TRBV4-3
CASSQGQGRFNEQFF
TGCGCCAGCAGCCAAGGACAGGGGCGATTCAATGAGCAGTTCTTC
>TRBJ2-7|once|TRBD2|TRBV27
CASSLTSGITEQYF
TGTGCCAGCAGTTTGACTAGCGGGATTACCGAGCAGTACTTC
>TRBJ2-7|-|-|TRBV27
CASSFLGSSYEQYF
TGTGCCAGCAGTTTTCTTGGCTCCTCCTACGAGCAGTACTTC
>TRBJ2-7|-|-|TRBV28
CASSFPGSSYEQYF
TGTGCCAGCAGTTTCCCAGGGAGCTCCTACGAGCAGTACTTC
>TRBJ1-1|-|-|TRBV7-9
CASSLAGSGTNTEAFF
TGTGCCAGCAGCTTAGCGGGTAGTGGAACGAACACTGAAGCTTTCTTT
>TRBJ1-4|-|-|TRBV27
CASTSLPGSPQNEKLFF
TGTGCCAGCACCTCCCTCCCAGGGTCGCCCCAGAATGAAAAACTGTTTTTT
>TRBJ1-1|-|-|TRBV5-5
CASSLSGRTEAFF
TGTGCCAGCAGCTTGTCAGGGCGGACTGAAGCTTTCTTT
>TRBJ2-2|-|-|TRBV28
CASSSLVSGELFF
TGTGCCAGCTCCTCTCTGGTGTCCGGGGAGCTGTTTTTT
>TRBJ2-3|-|-|TRBV6-5
CASSYSLAETDTQYF
TGTGCCAGCAGTTACAGTTTAGCGGAGACAGATACGCAGTATTTT
>TRBJ1-2|-|TRBD1|TRBV6-5
CATWTGEGYTF
TGTGCCACCTGGACAGGGGAAGGCTACACCTTC
>TRBJ2-1|-|-|TRBV4-2
CASSQVGDEQFF
TGTGCCAGCAGCCAAGTGGGGGATGAGCAGTTCTTC
>TRBJ1-2|-|-|TRBV9
CASSQADRNYGYTF
TGTGCCAGCAGCCAAGCGGACCGAAACTATGGCTACACCTTC
>TRBJ2-1|-|TRBD2|TRBV11-2
CASSLALAGSSTYNEQFF
TGTGCCAGCAGCTTAGCGCTAGCGGGCAGTTCAACCTACAATGAGCAGTTCTTC
>TRBJ2-7|-|-|TRBV25-1
CASRSNYEQYF
TGTGCCAGCAGAAGCAACTACGAGCAGTACTTC
>TRBJ2-1|-|-|TRBV7-9
CASSPHTGYNEQFF
TGTGCCAGCAGCCCGCACACAGGGTACAATGAGCAGTTCTTC
>TRBJ2-7|-|TRBD1|TRBV14
CASSQTGWGEQYF
TGTGCCAGCAGCCAGACAGGGTGGGGAGAGCAGTACTTC
>TRBJ1-2|-|-|TRBV6-5
CAGTGSNYGYTF
TGTGCCGGTACGGGTTCAAACTATGGCTACACCTTC
>TRBJ1-1|-|-|TRBV27
CASSLRGSGYTEAFF
TGTGCCAGCAGTTTAAGGGGGTCAGGGTACACTGAAGCTTTCTTT
>TRBJ1-4|-|-|TRBV14
CASSQERQRHNEKLFF
TGTGCCAGCAGCCAAGAGCGGCAGCGACATAATGAAAAACTGTTTTTT
>TRBJ2-7|-|-|TRBV29-1
CSAWAGYEQYF
TGCAGCGCGTGGGCTGGCTACGAGCAGTACTTC
>TRBJ1-1|-|TRBD1|TRBV9
CASSLDRGLTEAFF
TGTGCCAGCAGCCTGGACAGGGGGCTCACTGAAGCTTTCTTT
>TRBJ1-3|-|-|TRBV5-4
CASSLGQLGNTIYF
TGTGCCAGCAGTCTTGGACAGCTAGGAAACACCATATATTTT